The rows below give T cell receptor beta chains drawn from one sample of a study of OX40 agonist ivuxolimab in advanced cancers. Some clones are missing from TCRdb's copy, which holds only in-frame ones; the method was immunoSEQ multiplex PCR. The repertoire holds around 25,000 clones, with approximately 86% as singletons. Sequenced material: CD4+ or CD8+ T cells sorted from blood, taken in a trial of the OX40 agonist ivuxolimab. These receptors were collected from an adult with an advanced solid tumor such as melanoma, head and neck, liver or kidney cancer. Both conserved end residues are part of each CDR3. Fields, in order: CDR3 protein, CDR3 DNA, CDR3 length, clone size, J gene, V gene, D gene. A D gene is named only where the DNA matches it firmly. Clone size is stated in some rows and not others, as once, few, many or a class when expanded.

CDR3aa: CASEEGGFFF
CDR3nt: TGTGCCAGCGAGGAGGGGGGTTTCTTCTTT
len: 10
abundance: few
j_gene: TRBJ1-1
v_gene: TRBV19
d_gene: -

CDR3aa: CASSLPVRLMGAQHF
CDR3nt: TGTGCCAGCAGCTTACCCGTCAGGTTGATGGGGGCCCAGCATTTT
len: 15
abundance: -
j_gene: TRBJ1-5
v_gene: TRBV7-2
d_gene: -

CDR3aa: CASSLVGASTDTQYF
CDR3nt: TGTGCCAGCAGCTTGGTGGGGGCTAGCACAGATACGCAGTATTTT
len: 15
abundance: -
j_gene: TRBJ2-3
v_gene: TRBV5-4
d_gene: -

CDR3aa: CARSVGGARGGRETQYF
CDR3nt: TGTGCCCGCAGCGTCGGGGGCGCGCGGGGGGGCCGAGAGACCCAGTACTTC
len: 17
abundance: -
j_gene: TRBJ2-5
v_gene: TRBV9
d_gene: TRBD2

CDR3aa: CASSESPNSPLHF
CDR3nt: TGCGCCAGCAGTGAGTCCCCGAATTCACCCCTCCACTTT
len: 13
abundance: few
j_gene: TRBJ1-6
v_gene: TRBV10-1
d_gene: -

CDR3aa: CASSDRQPGPLAGELFF
CDR3nt: TGTGCCAGCAGCGACCGCCAGCCGGGGCCCTTAGCCGGGGAGCTGTTTTTT
len: 17
abundance: -
j_gene: TRBJ2-2
v_gene: TRBV7-6
d_gene: -

CDR3aa: CSVEAGNSGYTF
CDR3nt: TGCAGCGTTGAGGCAGGGAACAGCGGCTACACCTTC
len: 12
abundance: -
j_gene: TRBJ1-2
v_gene: TRBV29-1
d_gene: -

CDR3aa: CASSFFNVGGGTEAFF
CDR3nt: TGTGCCAGCAGTTTCTTCAACGTAGGCGGGGGCACTGAAGCTTTCTTT
len: 16
abundance: -
j_gene: TRBJ1-1
v_gene: TRBV27
d_gene: -

CDR3aa: CASKSGGAAYGYTF
CDR3nt: TGTGCCAGCAAGAGCGGGGGCGCGGCCTATGGCTACACCTTC
len: 14
abundance: -
j_gene: TRBJ1-2
v_gene: TRBV27
d_gene: -

CDR3aa: CASSFIAGADQPQHF
CDR3nt: TGTGCCAGCAGTTTTATCGCCGGGGCGGATCAGCCCCAGCATTTT
len: 15
abundance: -
j_gene: TRBJ1-5
v_gene: TRBV6-5
d_gene: -

CDR3aa: CASSLFSGGNNEQFF
CDR3nt: TGTGCCAGCAGCTTGTTTAGCGGGGGCAACAATGAGCAGTTCTTC
len: 15
abundance: -
j_gene: TRBJ2-1
v_gene: TRBV11-2
d_gene: TRBD2

CDR3aa: CASSPVGNLRGLVELTDTQYF
CDR3nt: TGTGCCAGCAGCCCCGTCGGTAATCTGAGGGGGCTAGTGGAGTTGACAGATACGCAGTATTTT
len: 21
abundance: once
j_gene: TRBJ2-3
v_gene: TRBV13
d_gene: TRBD1

CDR3aa: CASSQINSNQPQHF
CDR3nt: TGCGCCAGCAGCCAGATAAATAGCAATCAGCCCCAGCATTTT
len: 14
abundance: few
j_gene: TRBJ1-5
v_gene: TRBV4-1
d_gene: -

CDR3aa: CASSQDRGSGPGNTIYF
CDR3nt: TGCGCCAGCAGCCAAGATAGAGGTTCAGGGCCTGGAAACACCATATATTTT
len: 17
abundance: -
j_gene: TRBJ1-3
v_gene: TRBV4-3
d_gene: -

CDR3aa: CASSLRAGNQPQHF
CDR3nt: TGTGCCAGCAGCTTAAGGGCAGGCAATCAGCCCCAGCATTTT
len: 14
abundance: -
j_gene: TRBJ1-5
v_gene: TRBV7-6
d_gene: -

CDR3aa: CASSPSWDQPQHF
CDR3nt: TGTGCCAGCAGTCCTAGTTGGGATCAGCCCCAGCATTTT
len: 13
abundance: -
j_gene: TRBJ1-5
v_gene: TRBV27
d_gene: -

CDR3aa: CASSKTGVRGYTF
CDR3nt: TGTGCCAGCAGTAAGACAGGGGTGCGGGGCTACACCTTC
len: 13
abundance: -
j_gene: TRBJ1-2
v_gene: TRBV27
d_gene: TRBD1

CDR3aa: CASSPRDRFPYGYTF
CDR3nt: TGCGCCAGCAGCCCTCGGGACCGATTTCCCTATGGCTACACCTTC
len: 15
abundance: -
j_gene: TRBJ1-2
v_gene: TRBV4-3
d_gene: -

CDR3aa: CASSQESGTGIEQYF
CDR3nt: TGCGCCAGCAGCCAAGAATCGGGGACAGGGATCGAGCAGTACTTC
len: 15
abundance: -
j_gene: TRBJ2-7
v_gene: TRBV4-3
d_gene: TRBD1

CDR3aa: CASSRYNEQFF
CDR3nt: TGTGCCAGCAGCCGTTACAATGAGCAGTTCTTC
len: 11
abundance: -
j_gene: TRBJ2-1
v_gene: TRBV5-4
d_gene: -

CDR3aa: CASSVGQREGYTF
CDR3nt: TGTGCCAGCAGCGTAGGGCAGCGCGAGGGCTACACCTTC
len: 13
abundance: -
j_gene: TRBJ1-2
v_gene: TRBV9
d_gene: -

CDR3aa: CASSIGAQPQHF
CDR3nt: TGTGCCAGTAGTATAGGAGCTCAGCCCCAGCATTTT
len: 12
abundance: -
j_gene: TRBJ1-5
v_gene: TRBV19
d_gene: -

CDR3aa: CASSLGHGGHEQYF
CDR3nt: TGTGCCAGCAGCTTGGGACACGGGGGCCACGAGCAGTACTTC
len: 14
abundance: -
j_gene: TRBJ2-7
v_gene: TRBV13
d_gene: -

CDR3aa: CAISEYSTTFTDTQYF
CDR3nt: TGTGCCATCAGTGAATATTCGACTACCTTCACAGATACGCAGTATTTT
len: 16
abundance: medium-sized
j_gene: TRBJ2-3
v_gene: TRBV10-3
d_gene: -

CDR3aa: CASADAEFDYEQYF
CDR3nt: TGTGCTAGTGCCGACGCAGAATTCGACTACGAGCAGTACTTC
len: 14
abundance: -
j_gene: TRBJ2-7
v_gene: TRBV12-5
d_gene: -

CDR3aa: CASSRGAVTYHEQYF
CDR3nt: TGTGCCAGCAGTCGAGGCGCAGTTACATACCACGAGCAGTACTTC
len: 15
abundance: -
j_gene: TRBJ2-7
v_gene: TRBV5-6
d_gene: -

CDR3aa: CSVSRGGSTEAFF
CDR3nt: TGCAGCGTGTCCAGGGGTGGGAGCACTGAAGCTTTCTTT
len: 13
abundance: -
j_gene: TRBJ1-1
v_gene: TRBV29-1
d_gene: -

CDR3aa: CASSIRGRQPQHF
CDR3nt: TGTGCCAGTAGTATTAGAGGCCGTCAGCCCCAGCATTTT
len: 13
abundance: -
j_gene: TRBJ1-5
v_gene: TRBV19
d_gene: -

CDR3aa: CATGQHYNEQFF
CDR3nt: TGTGCCACCGGACAGCACTACAATGAGCAGTTCTTC
len: 12
abundance: -
j_gene: TRBJ2-1
v_gene: TRBV14
d_gene: -

CDR3aa: CAGEGLGTEAFF
CDR3nt: TGTGCCGGAGAGGGTTTGGGCACTGAAGCTTTCTTT
len: 12
abundance: few
j_gene: TRBJ1-1
v_gene: TRBV7-9
d_gene: -

CDR3aa: CASSLLGGPGIPSYGYTF
CDR3nt: TGTGCCAGCAGTTTATTAGGAGGGCCAGGGATCCCTAGCTATGGCTACACCTTC
len: 18
abundance: -
j_gene: TRBJ1-2
v_gene: TRBV27
d_gene: -

CDR3aa: CASSDRGGAETQYF
CDR3nt: TGCGCCAGCAGTGATCGGGGTGGGGCAGAGACCCAGTACTTC
len: 14
abundance: -
j_gene: TRBJ2-5
v_gene: TRBV10-2
d_gene: -

CDR3aa: CATRFRFGEFVAFF
CDR3nt: TGTGCCACCCGTTTTAGGTTCGGGGAGTTCGTGGCTTTCTTT
len: 14
abundance: -
j_gene: TRBJ1-1
v_gene: TRBV19
d_gene: -

CDR3aa: CASSRTVYYEQYF
CDR3nt: TGTGCCAGCAGTCGGACAGTATACTACGAGCAGTACTTC
len: 13
abundance: -
j_gene: TRBJ2-7
v_gene: TRBV27
d_gene: -

CDR3aa: CASYRQTYGYTF
CDR3nt: TGTGCCAGCTACCGACAGACCTATGGCTACACCTTC
len: 12
abundance: few
j_gene: TRBJ1-2
v_gene: TRBV9
d_gene: -

CDR3aa: CASYGPSETQYF
CDR3nt: TGTGCCAGCTACGGACCTTCGGAGACCCAGTACTTC
len: 12
abundance: -
j_gene: TRBJ2-5
v_gene: TRBV2
d_gene: -

CDR3aa: CASSPTGGAVTGELFF
CDR3nt: TGCGCCAGCAGCCCCACAGGCGGGGCGGTCACCGGGGAGCTGTTTTTT
len: 16
abundance: -
j_gene: TRBJ2-2
v_gene: TRBV4-1
d_gene: -

CDR3aa: CASSLGPETQYF
CDR3nt: TGTGCCAGCAGCTTAGGGCCAGAGACCCAGTACTTC
len: 12
abundance: -
j_gene: TRBJ2-5
v_gene: TRBV7-6
d_gene: -

CDR3aa: CASSYSDTSYEQYF
CDR3nt: TGTGCCAGCAGTTACTCTGACACTTCCTACGAGCAGTACTTC
len: 14
abundance: -
j_gene: TRBJ2-7
v_gene: TRBV6-5
d_gene: -

CDR3aa: CASSQENTDTQYF
CDR3nt: TGTGCCAGCAGCCAGGAGAACACAGATACGCAGTATTTT
len: 13
abundance: -
j_gene: TRBJ2-3
v_gene: TRBV14
d_gene: -

CDR3aa: CSARTGDYGYTF
CDR3nt: TGCAGCGCAAGGACAGGGGACTATGGCTACACCTTC
len: 12
abundance: -
j_gene: TRBJ1-2
v_gene: TRBV29-1
d_gene: TRBD1

CDR3aa: CASSEGADSPLHF
CDR3nt: TGTGCCAGCAGTGAGGGGGCTGATTCACCCCTCCACTTT
len: 13
abundance: -
j_gene: TRBJ1-6
v_gene: TRBV6-4
d_gene: -

CDR3aa: CASSVGQGTSTDTQYF
CDR3nt: TGTGCCAGCAGCGTAGGACAGGGAACTAGCACAGATACGCAGTATTTT
len: 16
abundance: once
j_gene: TRBJ2-3
v_gene: TRBV9
d_gene: TRBD1

CDR3aa: CASSSPQGAVYEQYF
CDR3nt: TGTGCCAGCAGCTCGCCCCAGGGGGCGGTTTACGAGCAGTACTTC
len: 15
abundance: -
j_gene: TRBJ2-7
v_gene: TRBV7-9
d_gene: TRBD1

CDR3aa: CASSLVFRNYGYTF
CDR3nt: TGTGCCAGCAGCTTAGTTTTCCGAAACTATGGCTACACCTTC
len: 14
abundance: -
j_gene: TRBJ1-2
v_gene: TRBV11-3
d_gene: -

CDR3aa: CASSSTGEGPNIQYF
CDR3nt: TGTGCCAGCAGCTCGACAGGGGAGGGACCTAACATTCAGTACTTC
len: 15
abundance: -
j_gene: TRBJ2-4
v_gene: TRBV13
d_gene: -

CDR3aa: CASSPASSTDTQYF
CDR3nt: TGTGCCAGCAGCCCGGCCAGCTCCACAGATACGCAGTATTTT
len: 14
abundance: -
j_gene: TRBJ2-3
v_gene: TRBV5-4
d_gene: -

CDR3aa: CASSFDSGYTEAFF
CDR3nt: TGTGCCAGCAGCTTCGACAGCGGTTACACTGAAGCTTTCTTT
len: 14
abundance: -
j_gene: TRBJ1-1
v_gene: TRBV7-8
d_gene: -

CDR3aa: CASSQEGWGGDTQYF
CDR3nt: TGCGCCAGCAGCCAAGAGGGGTGGGGTGGCGATACGCAGTATTTT
len: 15
abundance: -
j_gene: TRBJ2-3
v_gene: TRBV4-1
d_gene: -

CDR3aa: CASSQDRGGADTQYF
CDR3nt: TGTGCCAGCAGCCAAGACAGGGGAGGGGCAGATACGCAGTATTTT
len: 15
abundance: few
j_gene: TRBJ2-3
v_gene: TRBV4-2
d_gene: -

CDR3aa: CASRSPGTGGNSPLHF
CDR3nt: TGTGCCAGCAGATCCCCCGGGACAGGGGGCAATTCACCCCTCCACTTT
len: 16
abundance: -
j_gene: TRBJ1-6
v_gene: TRBV7-9
d_gene: TRBD1

CDR3aa: CASRWRGSGTKNIQYF
CDR3nt: TGTGCCAGCAGGTGGAGGGGGAGCGGGACCAAAAACATTCAGTACTTC
len: 16
abundance: -
j_gene: TRBJ2-4
v_gene: TRBV13
d_gene: -

CDR3aa: CASSLSMGVAAFF
CDR3nt: TGTGCCAGCAGTTTATCGATGGGGGTGGCGGCTTTCTTT
len: 13
abundance: -
j_gene: TRBJ1-1
v_gene: TRBV27
d_gene: -

CDR3aa: CASNGGLSGYTF
CDR3nt: TGTGCCAGTAACGGCGGCCTTTCCGGCTACACCTTC
len: 12
abundance: -
j_gene: TRBJ1-2
v_gene: TRBV19
d_gene: -

CDR3aa: CASSHARVATNEKLFF
CDR3nt: TGTGCCAGCAGCCACGCCAGGGTTGCAACTAATGAAAAACTGTTTTTT
len: 16
abundance: -
j_gene: TRBJ1-4
v_gene: TRBV11-2
d_gene: -

CDR3aa: CASSPWAGSNEQFF
CDR3nt: TGTGCCAGCAGTCCCTGGGCGGGGAGCAATGAGCAGTTCTTC
len: 14
abundance: -
j_gene: TRBJ2-1
v_gene: TRBV27
d_gene: -

CDR3aa: CATRPDLGGDTQYF
CDR3nt: TGTGCCACCAGACCGGACTTAGGGGGGGATACGCAGTATTTT
len: 14
abundance: -
j_gene: TRBJ2-3
v_gene: TRBV15
d_gene: -

CDR3aa: CASSLSSGGARYNEQFF
CDR3nt: TGTGCCAGCAGCCTATCTAGCGGGGGGGCCAGGTACAATGAGCAGTTCTTC
len: 17
abundance: -
j_gene: TRBJ2-1
v_gene: TRBV7-9
d_gene: TRBD2